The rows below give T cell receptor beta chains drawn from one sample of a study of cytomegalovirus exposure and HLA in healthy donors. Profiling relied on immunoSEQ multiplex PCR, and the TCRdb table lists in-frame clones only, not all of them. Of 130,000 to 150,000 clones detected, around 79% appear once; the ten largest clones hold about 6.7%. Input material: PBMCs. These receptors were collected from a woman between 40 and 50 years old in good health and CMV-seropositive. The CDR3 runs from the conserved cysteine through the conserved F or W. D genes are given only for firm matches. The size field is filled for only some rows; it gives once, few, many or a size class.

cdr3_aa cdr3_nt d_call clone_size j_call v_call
CASSERRGTGELFF TGTGCCAGCAGTGAGAGGCGGGGAACCGGGGAGCTGTTTTTT NA NA TRBJ2-2 TRBV2
CASSPRQGANEKLFF TGTGCCAGCAGTCCCCGACAGGGTGCTAATGAAAAACTGTTTTTT TRBD1 NA TRBJ1-4 TRBV25-1
CASRPQGGEQYF TGTGCCAGCAGGCCCCAGGGTGGCGAGCAGTACTTC NA NA TRBJ2-7 TRBV2
CASSARGALPGELFF TGTGCCAGCAGCGCACGGGGGGCCCTCCCCGGGGAGCTGTTTTTT NA few TRBJ2-2 TRBV9
CASSLGPSGYGYTF TGTGCCAGCAGCTTGGGCCCATCCGGCTATGGCTACACCTTC NA NA TRBJ1-2 TRBV5-4
CAWGGMSGNTIYF TGTGCCTGGGGGGGGATGTCTGGAAACACCATATATTTT NA NA TRBJ1-3 TRBV30
CASSPRGDRGQGEQFF TGTGCCAGCAGTCCGCGAGGGGACAGGGGGCAGGGAGAGCAGTTCTTC TRBD1 few TRBJ2-1 TRBV27
CASSPVPSGDEQYF TGCGCCAGCAGCCCCGTTCCCTCGGGGGACGAGCAGTACTTC NA NA TRBJ2-7 TRBV5-1
CASSRDTAYEQYF TGTGCCAGCTCTCGGGACACAGCCTACGAGCAGTACTTC NA few TRBJ2-7 TRBV7-9
CASSEQNRGHSYEQYF TGTGCCAGCAGTGAACAAAACAGGGGACACTCCTACGAGCAGTACTTC TRBD1 NA TRBJ2-7 TRBV6-1
CASSAAPRGYEQYF TGTGCCAGCAGCGCCGCTCCTCGGGGCTACGAGCAGTACTTC NA NA TRBJ2-7 TRBV28
CASSYGAGTGADTQYF TGTGCCAGCAGTTATGGAGCGGGGACAGGCGCAGATACGCAGTATTTT NA NA TRBJ2-3 TRBV6-5
CASSSSGTGQGYTF TGTGCCAGCAGTTCTTCCGGGACAGGGCAAGGCTACACCTTC TRBD1 few TRBJ1-2 TRBV7-9
CASKISSQNIQYF TGTGCCAGCAAGATTAGCAGCCAAAACATTCAGTACTTC NA few TRBJ2-4 TRBV2
CASSLGDRNTEAFF TGTGCCAGCAGCTTAGGCGACAGGAACACTGAAGCTTTCTTT NA NA TRBJ1-1 TRBV11-2
CASSEGGQGKETQYF TGCGCCAGCAGTGAGGGGGGACAGGGGAAAGAGACCCAGTACTTC TRBD1 NA TRBJ2-5 TRBV10-1
CASSGGQGKSETQYF TGTGCCAGCAGTGGAGGACAGGGGAAATCCGAGACCCAGTACTTC TRBD1 NA TRBJ2-5 TRBV6-1
CASSLGTGYSREQYF TGTGCCAGCAGCCTTGGGACAGGCTATTCCAGGGAGCAGTACTTC TRBD1 few TRBJ2-5 TRBV7-9
CASSVSTGSYNEQFF TGTGCCAGCAGCGTAAGCACAGGGTCCTACAATGAGCAGTTCTTC NA NA TRBJ2-1 TRBV9
CASGDDRGVRAFF TGTGCTAGTGGCGACGACAGGGGGGTAAGAGCTTTCTTT TRBD1 NA TRBJ1-1 TRBV12-5
CASSASGVGTEAFF TGTGCCAGCAGCGCGTCAGGTGTTGGCACTGAAGCTTTCTTT NA NA TRBJ1-1 TRBV9
CASSQDGGGRVSGANVLTF TGCGCCAGCAGCCAAGATGGCGGGGGGCGAGTCTCTGGGGCCAACGTCCTGACTTTC TRBD2 NA TRBJ2-6 TRBV4-1
CASSQPPNTEAFF TGCGCCAGCAGCCAACCCCCAAACACTGAAGCTTTCTTT NA few TRBJ1-1 TRBV4-1
CASSFSVARVATQYF TGTGCCAGCAGTTTTTCCGTAGCGCGGGTCGCTACGCAGTATTTT NA NA TRBJ2-3 TRBV27
CASSQAGSGTVFPGNTIYF TGCGCCAGCAGCCAAGCAGGGTCCGGGACAGTTTTTCCTGGAAACACCATATATTTT TRBD1 NA TRBJ1-3 TRBV4-1
CASSQAGLKAGKFDNEQFF TGCGCCAGCAGCCAAGCAGGGCTAAAAGCGGGGAAATTCGACAATGAGCAGTTCTTC TRBD2 NA TRBJ2-1 TRBV4-1
CASSSDSSSRNEQFF TGTGCCAGCAGCTCGGACAGCTCGTCCCGGAATGAGCAGTTCTTC NA NA TRBJ2-1 TRBV7-6
CASSDRVGSGEKLFF TGTGCCAGCAGTGACCGGGTCGGATCTGGGGAAAAACTGTTTTTT NA NA TRBJ1-4 TRBV2